This T cell receptor (beta chain) was profiled in a study of tumor and adjacent non-tumor tissue in lung cancer. Study-wide context: Histology: 12 adenocarcinoma, a couple of squamous cell carcinoma, 1 small cell lung cancer.

The germline V gene encodes CDR1 MDHEN and CDR2 SYDVKM. This CDR3 region has 16 residues. The library came from three nested PCR rounds adapted from ARM-PCR protocols. Via MiXCR, TCRdb re-called the multiplex PCR reads, giving one row per CDR3 protein. This sample has about 82,000 distinct CDR3 sequences, with 60% to 80% found just once. No cell sorting was done before RNA was extracted from the tissue. Whole-study results and caveats: TCR diversity was significantly greater in tumor than normal lung tissue.

With regard to this clonotype: Its antigen is unknown. It may be a read error: a sequence one base away is much more abundant.

The chain employs TRBV28 and TRBJ1-6; 7 bases match TRBD1. The TCR originated in a woman between 45 and 60 years old with non-small cell lung cancer. The specimen sequenced was lung tumor tissue. The CDR3 is CTSSLQGPSYNSPLHF. In DNA, the CDR3 is TGTACCAGCAGTTTACAGGGGCCCTCCTATAATTCACCCCTCCACTTT.